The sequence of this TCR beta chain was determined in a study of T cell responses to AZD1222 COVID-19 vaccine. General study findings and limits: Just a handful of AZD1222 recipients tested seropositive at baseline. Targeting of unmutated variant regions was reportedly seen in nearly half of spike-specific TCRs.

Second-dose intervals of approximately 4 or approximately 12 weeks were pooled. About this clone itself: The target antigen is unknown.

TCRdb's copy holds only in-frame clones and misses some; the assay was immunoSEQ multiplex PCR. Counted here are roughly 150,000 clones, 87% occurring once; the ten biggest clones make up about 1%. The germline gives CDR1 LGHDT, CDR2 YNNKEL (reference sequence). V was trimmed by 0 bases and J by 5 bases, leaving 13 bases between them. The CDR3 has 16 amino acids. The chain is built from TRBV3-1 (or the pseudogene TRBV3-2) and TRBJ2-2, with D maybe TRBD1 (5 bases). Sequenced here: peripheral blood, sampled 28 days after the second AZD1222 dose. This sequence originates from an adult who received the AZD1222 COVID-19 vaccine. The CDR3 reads CASSQDEAGKTGELFF. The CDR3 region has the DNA TGTGCCAGCAGCCAAGATGAGGCAGGGAAGACCGGGGAGCTGTTTTTT.